Shown below are 23 T cell receptor beta chains from a single sample sequenced in a study of a mutant IDH1 vaccine in newly diagnosed glioma. Sequencing used immunoSEQ multiplex PCR; TCRdb keeps in-frame clones, though not all of them. The sample has 25,000 to 40,000 clones, around 79% seen once. Time point reported: week 35, safety follow-up. A 20-mer mutant IDH1 peptide at 300 ug was injected subcutaneously with topical imiquimod. For these receptors, no antigen is known. The sequencing here drew on PBMCs, taken from a glioma patient whose treatment included an IDH1 peptide vaccine. These receptors all stem from a woman in her twenties or thirties with glioma. Some clones in this sample may be carry-over from other donors' samples.

This clone turned up a few times. The rearrangement joins TRBV25-1 to TRBJ1-5; 8 bases align to TRBD1. The CDR3 sequence is 15 residues long. V lost 4 bases and J lost 3; bases outside the gene matches: 5. Germline V lookup: CDR1 MGHDK, CDR2 SYGVNS. The CDR3 protein is CASSGGQDPNQPQHF. The CDR3 bases are TGTGCCAGCAGTGGGGGACAGGACCCCAATCAGCCCCAGCATTTT.

V is TRBV7-9 and J is TRBJ2-7; 7 bases fit TRBD2. The CDR3 runs 12 residues. The ends lost 3 bases at V and 5 bases at J; junction bases unmatched: 1. CDR1 and CDR2 from the germline V gene are SEHNR and FQNEAQ (reference sequence). CDR3: CASSFRGDEQYF. In nucleotides, the CDR3 is TGTGCCAGCAGCTTCCGGGGGGACGAGCAGTACTTC.

This chain joins TRBV7-9 and TRBJ2-2; D possibly corresponds to TRBD2 (5 bases). The CDR3 spans 12 residues. V gave up 10 bases and J gave up 7 bases, with 13 bases separating them. Per the germline V gene, CDR1 is SEHNR and CDR2 is FQNEAQ (reference sequence). CDR3 protein: CAIQAEGGELFF. CDR3 DNA sequence: TGTGCCATTCAGGCAGAGGGCGGGGAGCTGTTTTTT.

V usage is TRBV5-4 and J usage is TRBJ1-1; D gene uncertain. The V end was cut by 4 bases, the J end by 1 base, with 14 bases between. Germline CDR1 is SGHNT and CDR2 is YYREEE (reference sequence). The CDR3 consists of 15 residues. CDR3 loop: CASSTDGLRNTEAFF. The CDR3 DNA follows: TGTGCCAGCAGCACCGACGGTTTAAGGAACACTGAAGCTTTCTTT.

This clone was recorded a few times. The chain links TRBV7-9 to TRBJ2-2; D is possibly TRBD1 (5 bases). The CDR3 has 15 amino acids. The V end lost 1 base, the J end lost 5 bases, and 11 bases lay between the germline ends. Germline V gene sequence: CDR1 SEHNR, CDR2 FQNEAQ (reference sequence). CDR3: CASSLGQSETGELFF. In DNA, the CDR3 is TGTGCCAGCAGCTTAGGACAGAGTGAAACCGGGGAGCTGTTTTTT.

This clone was seen only a few times. J is TRBJ2-7 and V is TRBV19; D not resolved. This CDR3 has 14 residues. From germline, CDR1 is LNHDA and CDR2 SQIVND (reference sequence). Trimming left V 6 bases short and J 2 bases short, with 14 bases between. The CDR3 DNA reads TGTGCCAGTAGGCGGTACTCAGAGGCCTACGAGCAGTACTTC. Translated: CASRRYSEAYEQYF.

The V call is TRBV7-8, the J call TRBJ1-5; D perhaps matches TRBD1 (6 bases). V was clipped by 5 bases and J by 3 bases, with 17 bases between them. There are 16 residues in the CDR3. CDR1 and CDR2 from the germline V gene are SGHVS and FQNEAQ. The CDR3 loop is CASSPTQGRNNQPQHF. The CDR3 nucleotides read TGTGCCAGCAGCCCGACCCAGGGGAGAAACAATCAGCCCCAGCATTTT.

The chain carries TRBV19 and TRBJ1-4, with D maybe TRBD1 (6 bases). V lost 9 bases, J lost 8 bases, and 19 bases lay in between. This CDR3 comprises 14 residues. Germline assignment: CDR1 LNHDA and CDR2 SQIVND (reference sequence). CDR3 nucleotides: TGTGCCAGCGCTTTCAGCAGGGGAGGGGAAAAACTGTTTTTT. This encodes CASAFSRGGEKLFF.

The chain couples TRBV27 to TRBJ1-3, with 7 bases identical to TRBD1. Germline V gives CDR1 MNHEY, CDR2 SMNVEV (reference sequence). The CDR3 length is 16 residues. With 4 bases clipped from V and 1 base from J, the junction kept 7 bases outside the gene matches. The CDR3: CASSSHRGISGNTIYF. The CDR3 DNA sequence: TGTGCCAGCAGTTCCCACAGGGGAATTTCTGGAAACACCATATATTTT.

The chain couples TRBV11-3 to TRBJ2-7; 11 bases agree with TRBD1. There are 15 residues in the CDR3. The trim removed 5 bases at V and 0 bases at J, leaving 3 bases unmatched. Germline V lookup: CDR1 SGHNT, CDR2 YENEEA. The CDR3 spells CASSVGTGGSYEQYF. The CDR3 DNA reads as TGTGCCAGCAGCGTCGGGACAGGGGGCTCCTACGAGCAGTACTTC. The complete variable domain, with remaining parts taken from reference TRBV11-3 and TRBJ2-7, reads EAGVVQSPRYKIIEKKQPVAFWCNPISGHNTLYWYLQNLGQGPELLIRYENEEAVDDSQLPKDRFSAERLKGVDSTLKIQPAELGDSAVYLCASSVGTGGSYEQYFGPGTRLTVT.

This chain uses TRBV5-4 with TRBJ1-1, with 9 bases identical to TRBD1. This CDR3 contains 16 residues. Germline CDR1 SGHNT, CDR2 YYREEE (reference sequence). The J segment lost 0 bases and the V segment lost 4 bases, leaving 7 bases of the junction unmatched. The CDR3 coding sequence is TGTGCCAGCAGCGGGACAGGGATACAATTGAACACTGAAGCTTTCTTT. Protein product: CASSGTGIQLNTEAFF.

A single count supports this clone. V gene TRBV2 combines with J gene TRBJ2-5; the match to TRBD1 covers 9 bases. The V segment lost 6 bases and the J segment 5 bases; nucleotides outside the gene matches: 10. Germline CDR1 SNHLY, CDR2 FYNNEI. The CDR3 is 15 amino acids. CDR3: CASRKDRGRQETQYF. The CDR3 DNA is TGTGCCAGCAGGAAGGACAGGGGCCGTCAGGAGACCCAGTACTTC.

This clone is a singleton in its sample. This chain uses TRBV7-9 with TRBJ2-1, with D maybe TRBD2 (7 bases). The germline gives CDR1 SEHNR, CDR2 FQNEAQ (reference sequence). V lost 5 bases to trimming and J lost 8 bases, with 19 bases between them. The CDR3 is 15 amino acids. The CDR3 nucleotides read TGTGCCAGCAGCCCGGGGGAGGGGAAGGGGGATGAGCAGTTCTTC. This translates into CASSPGEGKGDEQFF.

The gene calls are TRBV15 and TRBJ2-3; 9 bases are shared with TRBD2. The V gene end was trimmed by 0 bases and the J gene end by 2 bases; junction bases not matched to a gene: 3. Germline CDR1 reads LNHNV; CDR2 reads YYDKDF (reference sequence). CDR3 length: 16 residues. The CDR3 protein is CATSREGLAFTDTQYF. CDR3 DNA sequence: TGTGCCACCAGCAGAGAGGGACTAGCTTTCACAGATACGCAGTATTTT.

The chain is built from TRBV6-5 and TRBJ1-1, with D possibly TRBD1 on 6 matching bases. Germline CDR1 and CDR2: MNHEY and SVGAGI. The CDR3 runs 14 residues. Deletions cut 4 bases from V and 4 bases from J, with 13 bases between. As DNA, the CDR3 is TGTGCCAGCAGTTCCCGGGACATTAGCACTGAAGCTTTCTTT. It encodes CASSSRDISTEAFF.

The chain has TRBV28 and TRBJ2-5; D tentatively reads TRBD1 or TRBD2 (6 bases each). Trimming removed 7 bases at V and 5 bases at J, with 20 bases between. The CDR3 has 15 amino acids. The germline V gene encodes CDR1 MDHEN and CDR2 SYDVKM. In nucleotides, the CDR3 is TGTGCCAGCACCAGATACGGGGGCACGTTGGAGACCCAGTACTTC. Protein product: CASTRYGGTLETQYF. The full variable domain, rest sourced from reference TRBV28 and TRBJ2-5, is DVKVTQSSRYLVKRTGEKVFLECVQDMDHENMFWYRQDPGLGLRLIYFSYDVKMKEKGDIPEGYSVSREKKERFSLILESASTNQTSMYLCASTRYGGTLETQYFGPGTRLLVL.

The chain joins TRBV10-1 to TRBJ2-7, with 14 bases matching TRBD2. CDR3 length: 15 residues. Germline values: CDR1 WNHNN, CDR2 SYGVQD (reference sequence). The V gene end was trimmed by 5 bases and the J gene end by 7 bases; junction bases not matched to a gene: 7. CDR3 loop: CASSPGLAGVGEQYF. The CDR3 region has the DNA TGCGCCAGCAGTCCGGGACTAGCGGGAGTGGGGGAGCAGTACTTC.

This sequence joins TRBV6-5 and TRBJ1-3, with unresolved D. From germline, CDR1 is MNHEY and CDR2 SVGAGI. The CDR3 has 16 residues. Trimming took off 0 bases at V and 0 bases at J, with 9 bases between the two ends. CDR3 DNA: TGTGCCAGCAGTTACTCGGCAGCGGTCTCTGGAAACACCATATATTTT. It specifies CASSYSAAVSGNTIYF.

This chain connects TRBV19 to TRBJ2-3; tentatively, D is TRBD2 (6 bases). Trimming stripped 6 bases from V and 0 bases from J, with 13 bases between. The germline CDR1 and CDR2 sequences are LNHDA and SQIVND (reference sequence). This CDR3 has 15 residues. The chain's CDR3 is CASSPLGGSTDTQYF. CDR3 DNA sequence: TGTGCCAGTAGCCCCCTGGGGGGTAGCACAGATACGCAGTATTTT.

J is TRBJ2-5 and V is TRBV5-1, with D unclear. V lost 0 bases and J 8 bases, leaving 11 bases between the germline ends. CDR1 SGHRS and CDR2 YFSETQ come from the germline V gene. The CDR3 consists of 13 residues. The CDR3 is CASSLGLGETQYF. The CDR3 DNA sequence: TGCGCCAGCAGCTTGGGGCTAGGAGAAACCCAGTACTTC.

V and J are TRBV15 and TRBJ2-5; D remains unclear. The CDR3 is 15 residues long. Per the germline V gene, CDR1 is LNHNV and CDR2 is YYDKDF (reference sequence). The V gene lost 0 bases and the J gene lost 1 base, with 9 bases spanning the gap. The CDR3 region has the DNA TGTGCCACCAGCAGAGATCCACAGTTCCAAGAGACCCAGTACTTC. Encoded protein: CATSRDPQFQETQYF.

This sequence joins TRBV5-5 and TRBJ1-2; D uncertain. The CDR3 runs to 13 residues. The ends were cut back, 4 bases at V and 7 bases at J, with 14 bases in the middle. Germline values: CDR1 SGHKS, CDR2 YYEKEE (reference sequence). CDR3 nucleotide sequence: TGTGCCAGCAGCGGGGTCCCTGTGGCTGGCTACACCTTC. Its translation: CASSGVPVAGYTF.

The genes are TRBV10-3 and TRBJ1-1; 9 positions match TRBD1. Per germline, CDR1 ENHRY and CDR2 SYGVKD. V lost 7 bases to trimming and J lost 3 bases; unmatched junction nucleotides: 9. The CDR3 has 15 amino acids. The CDR3: CAITRTGVGDTEAFF. CDR3 DNA sequence: TGTGCCATCACCAGGACAGGGGTCGGCGACACTGAAGCTTTCTTT.